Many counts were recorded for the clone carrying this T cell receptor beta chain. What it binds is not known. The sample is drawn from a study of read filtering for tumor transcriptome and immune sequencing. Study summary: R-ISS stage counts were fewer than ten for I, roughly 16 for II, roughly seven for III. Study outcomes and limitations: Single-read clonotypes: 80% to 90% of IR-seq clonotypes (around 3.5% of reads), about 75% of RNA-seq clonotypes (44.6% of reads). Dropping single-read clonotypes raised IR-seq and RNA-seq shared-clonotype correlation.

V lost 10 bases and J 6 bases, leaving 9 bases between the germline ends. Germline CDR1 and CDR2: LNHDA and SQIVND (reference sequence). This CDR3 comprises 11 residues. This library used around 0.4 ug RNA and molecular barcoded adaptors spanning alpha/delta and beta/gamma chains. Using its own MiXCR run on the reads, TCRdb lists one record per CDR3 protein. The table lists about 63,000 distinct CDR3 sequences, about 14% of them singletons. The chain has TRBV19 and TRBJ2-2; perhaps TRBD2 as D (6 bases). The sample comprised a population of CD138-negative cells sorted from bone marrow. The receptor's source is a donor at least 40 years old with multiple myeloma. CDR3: CATERAGELFF. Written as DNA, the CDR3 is TGTGCCACCGAGCGGGCCGGGGAGCTGTTTTTT. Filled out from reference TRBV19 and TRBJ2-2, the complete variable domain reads DGGITQSPKYLFRKEGQNVTLSCEQNLNHDAMYWYRQDPGQGLRLIYYSQIVNDFQKGDIAEGYSVSREKKESFPLTVTSAQKNPTAFYLCATERAGELFFGEGSRLTVL.